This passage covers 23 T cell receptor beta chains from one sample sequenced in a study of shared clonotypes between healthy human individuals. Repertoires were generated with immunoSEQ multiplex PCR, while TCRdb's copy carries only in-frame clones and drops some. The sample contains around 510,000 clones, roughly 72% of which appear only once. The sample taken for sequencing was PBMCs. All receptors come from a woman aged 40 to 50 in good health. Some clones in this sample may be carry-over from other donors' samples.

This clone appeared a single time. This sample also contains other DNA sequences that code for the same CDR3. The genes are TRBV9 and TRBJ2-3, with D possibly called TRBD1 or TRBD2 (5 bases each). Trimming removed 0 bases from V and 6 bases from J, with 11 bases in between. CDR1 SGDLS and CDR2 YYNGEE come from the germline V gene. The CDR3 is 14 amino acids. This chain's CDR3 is CASSVGTGTDTQYF. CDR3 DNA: TGTGCCAGCAGCGTAGGGACCGGGACGGATACGCAGTATTTT.

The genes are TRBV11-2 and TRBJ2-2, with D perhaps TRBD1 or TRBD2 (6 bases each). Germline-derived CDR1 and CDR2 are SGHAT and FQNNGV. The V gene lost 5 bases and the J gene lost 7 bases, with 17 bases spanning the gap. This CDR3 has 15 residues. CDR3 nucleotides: TGTGCCAGCAGCCCGGGGGCAAGAGCTCACGGGGAGCTGTTTTTT. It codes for CASSPGARAHGELFF.

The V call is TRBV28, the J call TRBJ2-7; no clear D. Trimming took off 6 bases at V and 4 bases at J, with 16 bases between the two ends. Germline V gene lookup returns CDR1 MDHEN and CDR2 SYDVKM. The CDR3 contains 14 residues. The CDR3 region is CASRVALAPYEQYF. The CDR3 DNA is TGTGCCAGCAGGGTGGCTCTCGCGCCGTACGAGCAGTACTTC.

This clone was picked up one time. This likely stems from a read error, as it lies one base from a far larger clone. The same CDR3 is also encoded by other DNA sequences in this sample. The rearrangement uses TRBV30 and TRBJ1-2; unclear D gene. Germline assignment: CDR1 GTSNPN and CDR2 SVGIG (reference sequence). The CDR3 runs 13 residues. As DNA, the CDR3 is TGCGCCTGGATTGGGAGTCCTAACTATGGCTACACCTTC. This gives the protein CAWIGSPNYGYTF.

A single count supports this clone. Here the CDR3 reads CASSAGTSLSGYF. For the CDR3, the DNA is TGTGCCAGCAGTGCGGGGACGTCCCTGAGTGGGTACTTC. The chain recombines TRBV2 with TRBJ2-7, with D perhaps assigned TRBD1 or TRBD2 (5 bases each). Trimming pared 4 bases from V and 12 bases from J, leaving 19 bases between. The CDR3 contains 13 residues. The germline V gene has CDR1 SNHLY and CDR2 FYNNEI. The whole variable domain, filled in from reference TRBV2 and TRBJ2-7, reads EPEVTQTPSHQVTQMGQEVILRCVPISNHLYFYWYRQILGQKVEFLVSFYNNEISEKSEIFDDQFSVERPDGSNFTLKIRSTKLEDSAMYFCASSAGTSLSGYFGPGTRLTVT.

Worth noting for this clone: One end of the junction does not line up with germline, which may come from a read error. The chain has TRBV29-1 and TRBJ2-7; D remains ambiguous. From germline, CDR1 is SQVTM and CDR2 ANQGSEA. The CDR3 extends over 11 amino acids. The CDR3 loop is CSVEDQYEQYF. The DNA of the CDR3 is TGCAGCGTAGAAGACCAGTACGAGCAGTACTTC.

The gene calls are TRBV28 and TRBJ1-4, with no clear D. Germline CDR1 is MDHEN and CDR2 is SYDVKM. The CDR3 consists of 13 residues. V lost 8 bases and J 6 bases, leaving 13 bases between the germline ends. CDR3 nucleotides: TGTGCCAGCCCTTTTCCAGTAGATGAAAAACTGTTTTTT. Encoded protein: CASPFPVDEKLFF.

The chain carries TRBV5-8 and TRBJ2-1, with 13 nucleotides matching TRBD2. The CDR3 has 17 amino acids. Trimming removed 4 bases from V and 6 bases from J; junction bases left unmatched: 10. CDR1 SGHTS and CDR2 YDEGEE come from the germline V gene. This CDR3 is CASSKFRTSGRINEQFF. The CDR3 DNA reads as TGTGCCAGCAGCAAATTTAGGACTAGCGGGAGAATCAATGAGCAGTTCTTC.

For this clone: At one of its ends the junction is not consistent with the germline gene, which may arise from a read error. The CDR3 DNA follows: TGTGCCAGCAGCTTAGTATCGAGCGTCGGGGGATGTCTCTTC. Encoded protein: CASSLVSSVGGCLF. The chain is built from TRBV7-9 and TRBJ1-2, with a tentative D call TRBD1 (5 bases). Germline V gene lookup returns CDR1 SEHNR and CDR2 FQNEAQ (reference sequence). The CDR3 consists of 14 residues.

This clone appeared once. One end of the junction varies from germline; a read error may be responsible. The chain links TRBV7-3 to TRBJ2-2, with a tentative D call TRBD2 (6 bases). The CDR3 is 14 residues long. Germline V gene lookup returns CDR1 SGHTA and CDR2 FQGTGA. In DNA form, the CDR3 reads TGTGCCAACAGCAGCGGGCTGGATACCGGGGAGCTGTTTTTT. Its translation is CANSSGLDTGELFF.

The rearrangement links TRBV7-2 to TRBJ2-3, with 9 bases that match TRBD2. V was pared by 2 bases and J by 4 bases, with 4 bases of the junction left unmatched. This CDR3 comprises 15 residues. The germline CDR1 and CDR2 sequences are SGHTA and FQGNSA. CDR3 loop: CASSLTSGLADTQYF. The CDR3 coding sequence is TGTGCCAGCAGCTTAACTAGCGGGTTGGCAGATACGCAGTATTTT.

DNA for the CDR3: TGCGCCAGCAGCTTATTAGCGGGCAGCTCCTACAATGAGCAGTTCTTC. Its translation: CASSLLAGSSYNEQFF. The chain joins TRBV5-1 to TRBJ2-1, with 7 nucleotides matching TRBD2. CDR3 size: 16 residues. J was trimmed by 0 bases and V by 2 bases; bases with no gene match: 5. From germline, CDR1 is SGHRS and CDR2 YFSETQ.

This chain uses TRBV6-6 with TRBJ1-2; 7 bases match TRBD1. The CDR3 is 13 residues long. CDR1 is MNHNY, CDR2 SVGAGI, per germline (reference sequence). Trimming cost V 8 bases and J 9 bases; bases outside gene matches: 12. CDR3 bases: TGTGCCAGCCTGCCCGGACAGGCGCCACGCTACACCTTC. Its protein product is CASLPGQAPRYTF.

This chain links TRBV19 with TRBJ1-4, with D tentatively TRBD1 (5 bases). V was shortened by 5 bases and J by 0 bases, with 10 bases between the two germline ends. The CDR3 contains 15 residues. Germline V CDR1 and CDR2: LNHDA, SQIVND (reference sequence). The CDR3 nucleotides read TGTGCCAGTAGTCCCGGGACCGCAACTAATGAAAAACTGTTTTTT. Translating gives CASSPGTATNEKLFF.

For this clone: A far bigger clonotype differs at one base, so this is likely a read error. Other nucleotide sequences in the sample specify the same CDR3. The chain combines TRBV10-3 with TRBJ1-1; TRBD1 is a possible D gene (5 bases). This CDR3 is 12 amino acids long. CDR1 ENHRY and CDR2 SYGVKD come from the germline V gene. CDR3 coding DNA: TGTGCTATCAGCCCGAGGGGCACTGAAGCTTTCTTT. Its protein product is CAISPRGTEAFF.

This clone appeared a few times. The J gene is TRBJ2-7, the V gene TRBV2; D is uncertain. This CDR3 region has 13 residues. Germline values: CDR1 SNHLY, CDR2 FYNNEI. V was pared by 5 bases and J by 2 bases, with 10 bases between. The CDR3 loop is CASSLRRTYEQYF. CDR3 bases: TGTGCCAGCAGTCTGAGACGCACCTACGAGCAGTACTTC.

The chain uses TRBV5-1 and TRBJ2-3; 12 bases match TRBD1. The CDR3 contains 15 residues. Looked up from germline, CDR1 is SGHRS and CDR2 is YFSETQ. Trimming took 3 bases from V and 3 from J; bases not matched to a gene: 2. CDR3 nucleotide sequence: TGCGCCAGCAGCTGGGGACAGGGGGCAACAGATACGCAGTATTTT. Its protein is CASSWGQGATDTQYF. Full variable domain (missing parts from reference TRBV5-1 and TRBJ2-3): KAGVTQTPRYLIKTRGQQVTLSCSPISGHRSVSWYQQTPGQGLQFLFEYFSETQRNKGNFPGRFSGRQFSNSRSEMNVSTLELGDSALYLCASSWGQGATDTQYFGPGTRLTVL.

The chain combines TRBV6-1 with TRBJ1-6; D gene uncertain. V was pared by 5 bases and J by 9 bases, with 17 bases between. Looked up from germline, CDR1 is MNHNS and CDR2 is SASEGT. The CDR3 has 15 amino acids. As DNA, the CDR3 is TGTGCCAGCAGTTCCTTGCGGAAAGAAGCTTCACCCCTCCACTTT. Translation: CASSSLRKEASPLHF.

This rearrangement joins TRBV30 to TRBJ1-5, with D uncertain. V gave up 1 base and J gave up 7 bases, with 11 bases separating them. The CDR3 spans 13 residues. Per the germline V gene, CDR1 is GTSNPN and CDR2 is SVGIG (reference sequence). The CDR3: CAWSAGERQPQHF. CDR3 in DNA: TGTGCCTGGAGTGCAGGCGAGCGACAGCCCCAGCATTTT.

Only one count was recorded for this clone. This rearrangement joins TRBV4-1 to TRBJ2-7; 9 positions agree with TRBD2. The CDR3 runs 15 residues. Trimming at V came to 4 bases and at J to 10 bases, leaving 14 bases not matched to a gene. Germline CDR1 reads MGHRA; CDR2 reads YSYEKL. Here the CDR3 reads CASSRDGSGSRRQYF. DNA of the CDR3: TGCGCCAGCAGCCGAGATGGTAGCGGGAGCCGCCGACAGTACTTC.

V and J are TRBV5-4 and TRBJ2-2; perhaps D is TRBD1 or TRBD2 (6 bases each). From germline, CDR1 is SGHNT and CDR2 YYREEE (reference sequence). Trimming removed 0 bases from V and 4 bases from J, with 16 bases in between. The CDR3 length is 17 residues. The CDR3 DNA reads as TGTGCCAGCAGCTTGGCCGGGGGCGGGACGCGCACCGGGGAGCTGTTTTTT. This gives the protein CASSLAGGGTRTGELFF.

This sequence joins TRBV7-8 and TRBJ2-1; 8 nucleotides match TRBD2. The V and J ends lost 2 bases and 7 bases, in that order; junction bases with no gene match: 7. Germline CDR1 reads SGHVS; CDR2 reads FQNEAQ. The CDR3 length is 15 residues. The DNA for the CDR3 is TGTGCCAGCAGCTTAAGAGCGGGAGTAAAGAATGAGCAGTTCTTC. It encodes CASSLRAGVKNEQFF.

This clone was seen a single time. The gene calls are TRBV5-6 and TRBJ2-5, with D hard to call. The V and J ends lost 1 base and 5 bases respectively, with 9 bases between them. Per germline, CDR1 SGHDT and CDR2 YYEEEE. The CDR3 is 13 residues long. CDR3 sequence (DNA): TGTGCCAGCAGCTTGCATCCGGGCGAGACCCAGTACTTC. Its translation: CASSLHPGETQYF.